A single sample is the source of the 15 T cell receptor beta chains below, sequenced in a study of cytomegalovirus exposure and HLA in healthy donors. The PCR employed 60 Vbeta primers together with 13 Jbeta primers. Method: immunoSEQ multiplex PCR; TCRdb's copy keeps in-frame clones and lacks some. The data hold 100,000 to 150,000 clones, with 75% to 90% observed a single time. Sequences were obtained from PBMCs. Receptor source: a man aged 18 to 29 in good health and CMV-seropositive.

The rearrangement joins TRBV6-5 to TRBJ1-2; TRBD1 matches at 7 bases. Germline lookup yields CDR1 MNHEY and CDR2 SVGAGI. The V gene end was trimmed by 9 bases and the J gene end by 2 bases; junction bases not matched to a gene: 6. The CDR3 contains 13 residues. In DNA form, the CDR3 reads TGTGCCAGGCCCTGGGGACAGAACTATGGCTACACCTTC. Its protein product is CARPWGQNYGYTF.

J is TRBJ2-6 and V is TRBV7-6; D ambiguous. The CDR3 is 13 residues long. V was pared by 4 bases and J by 1 base, with 2 bases between. Germline V gene data show CDR1 as SGHVS and CDR2 as FNYEAQ. The CDR3 sequence is CASSSSGANVLTF. The DNA for the CDR3 is TGTGCCAGCAGCTCTTCTGGGGCCAACGTCCTGACTTTC.

This clone was seen a few times. The V and J genes are TRBV30 and TRBJ2-3, with D tentatively TRBD2 (6 bases). This CDR3 is 14 amino acids long. Germline lookup yields CDR1 GTSNPN and CDR2 SVGIG (reference sequence). Trimming left V 0 bases short and J 5 bases short, with 12 bases between. The CDR3 DNA reads as TGTGCCTGGAGTGTATCCGCGGGGATAGATACGCAGTATTTT. Translated, it gives CAWSVSAGIDTQYF.

The genes are TRBV29-1 and TRBJ2-1; no firm D call. Germline CDR1 reads SQVTM; CDR2 reads ANQGSEA. Trimming took 3 bases from V and 4 from J, leaving 7 bases between them. The CDR3 is 12 residues long. CDR3 coding DNA: TGCAGCGTTGATCCGGGTTACAATGAGCAGTTCTTC. Its translation: CSVDPGYNEQFF.

DNA of the CDR3: TGTGCCAGCAGTGGGCCTTCGGGGGACCTATTTGGAAACACCATATATTTT. It encodes CASSGPSGDLFGNTIYF. The chain carries TRBV6-1 and TRBJ1-3; tentatively, D is TRBD1 (5 bases). The V and J ends lost 4 bases and 3 bases respectively, with 19 bases between them. This CDR3 comprises 17 residues. Germline loops: CDR1 MNHNS, CDR2 SASEGT.

The rearrangement uses TRBV18 and TRBJ2-6; 12 nucleotides align to TRBD1. There are 21 residues in the CDR3. V shed 3 bases and J 0 bases; nucleotides not matched to a gene: 12. CDR1 KGHSH and CDR2 LQKENI come from the germline V gene. The CDR3: CASSPPPGQGANYSGANVLTF. The CDR3 bases are TGTGCCAGCTCACCTCCGCCGGGACAGGGGGCAAACTACTCTGGGGCCAACGTCCTGACTTTC.

This chain connects TRBV11-2 to TRBJ2-5; possibly TRBD1 for D (5 bases). The CDR3 has 15 residues. CDR1 and CDR2 from the germline V gene are SGHAT and FQNNGV. With 5 bases removed from V and 1 base from J, the gap between germline ends came to 14 bases. CDR3 amino acids: CASSRSDRGQETQYF. DNA for the CDR3: TGTGCCAGCAGCCGATCCGACAGAGGCCAAGAGACCCAGTACTTC.

J is TRBJ1-5 and V is TRBV4-2; 9 bases line up with TRBD1. The CDR3 has 19 residues. Unmatched junction bases numbered 11, after V lost 0 bases and J lost 2 bases. Germline CDR1 reads LGHNA; CDR2 reads YNFKEQ. DNA of the CDR3: TGTGCCAGCAGCCAAGAGGGACAGGGCGATGTATGGGGCAATCAGCCCCAGCATTTT. This gives the protein CASSQEGQGDVWGNQPQHF.

The J gene is TRBJ1-1, the V gene TRBV6-5; D might be TRBD1 (5 bases). Germline-derived CDR1 and CDR2 are MNHEY and SVGAGI. The CDR3 length is 13 residues. V was clipped by 0 bases and J by 6 bases, with 8 bases between them. CDR3 DNA sequence: TGTGCCAGCAGTTACTCGACAGCCTCTGAAGCTTTCTTT. Translated: CASSYSTASEAFF.

CDR3 nucleotides: TGTGCCAGCAGCAGATTTCAGTGGCAGGGGGTGGACACCGGGGAGCTGTTTTTT. This translates into CASSRFQWQGVDTGELFF. The chain is built from TRBV21-1 and TRBJ2-2; the D call TRBD1 from the table was never checked on the DNA. TRBV21-1 counts as a pseudogene. The CDR3 contains 18 residues.

The rearrangement links TRBV7-6 to TRBJ2-7; D is ambiguous. Trimming left V 5 bases short and J 5 bases short, with 16 bases between. The CDR3 has 14 residues. CDR1 SGHVS and CDR2 FNYEAQ come from the germline V gene. As DNA, the CDR3 is TGTGCCAGCAGCCCAGACCCGGGTATGAACGAGCAGTACTTC. Translation gives CASSPDPGMNEQYF.

J is TRBJ2-7 and V is TRBV6-6; maybe TRBD2 (6 bases). Germline V gene data show CDR1 as MNHNY and CDR2 as SVGAGI (reference sequence). Trimming took 6 bases from V and 3 from J, leaving 12 bases between them. The CDR3 covers 13 residues. CDR3 region: CASRVGLNYEQYF. CDR3 nucleotides: TGTGCCAGCAGGGTGGGACTCAACTACGAGCAGTACTTC.

This chain links TRBV11-2 with TRBJ2-3; 8 nucleotides agree with TRBD1. The trim removed 7 bases at V and 4 bases at J, leaving 7 bases unmatched. Per the germline V gene, CDR1 is SGHAT and CDR2 is FQNNGV. This CDR3 has 14 residues. The CDR3 coding sequence is TGTGCCAGCACCCAAGCAGGGGGCCCAGATACGCAGTATTTT. It yields the protein CASTQAGGPDTQYF.

V is TRBV28 and J is TRBJ1-2, with TRBD1 identical over 8 bases. CDR3 size: 14 residues. V dropped 6 bases and J dropped 8; count of bases not matched to a gene: 11. Germline V CDR1 and CDR2: MDHEN, SYDVKM. CDR3 sequence (DNA): TGTGCCAGCAGCCCGCGGGACAGGACCTTGGGCTACACCTTC. This sequence encodes CASSPRDRTLGYTF.

V is TRBV7-8 and J is TRBJ1-1, with 11 nucleotides matching TRBD1. Germline-derived CDR1 and CDR2 are SGHVS and FQNEAQ. The junction had 6 bases not matched to a gene; V was cut back by 5 bases and J by 4 bases. The CDR3 spans 15 residues. The chain's CDR3 is CASSGRTGGFTEAFF. The CDR3 nucleotides read TGTGCCAGCAGCGGGCGGACAGGGGGCTTCACTGAAGCTTTCTTT. The whole variable domain, filled in from reference TRBV7-8 and TRBJ1-1, reads GAGVSQSPRYKVAKRGQDVALRCDPISGHVSLFWYQQALGQGPEFLTYFQNEAQLDKSGLPSDRFFAERPEGSVSTLKIQRTQQEDSAVYLCASSGRTGGFTEAFFGQGTRLTVV.